The rows below give T cell receptor beta chains drawn from one sample of a study of blood T cell repertoires in COVID-19. Data came from immunoSEQ multiplex PCR; TCRdb stores just in-frame clones and leaves some out. The table includes approximately 210,000 clones, roughly 90% detected once. The sequenced material came from peripheral blood. These receptors were taken from a man in his forties with active or convalescent COVID-19. CDR3s include the opening cysteine and the closing phenylalanine or tryptophan. Each record gives: V gene, J gene, clone size, D gene, CDR3 DNA, CDR3 protein. The D gene is left open where the match is weak. Clone sizes are given selectively: once, few, many, or a class where the clone is expanded.

TRBV7-2,TRBJ2-1,-,TRBD1,TGTGCCAGCAGCGCCTTACCGGGACAGGGGAAGAATGAGCAGTTCTTC,CASSALPGQGKNEQFF
TRBV28,TRBJ1-5,-,-,TGTGCCAGCAGTGGGGGCGAGTTTGGCCAAGGTCAGCCCCAGCATTTT,CASSGGEFGQGQPQHF
TRBV6-5,TRBJ2-7,-,TRBD1,TGTGCCAGCAGTTACCGGACAGGGGGTAGCTACGAGCAGTACTTC,CASSYRTGGSYEQYF
TRBV5-1,TRBJ2-2,-,TRBD1,TGCGCCAGCAGCGTGGACAGGACGAACACCGGGGAGCTGTTTTTT,CASSVDRTNTGELFF
TRBV9,TRBJ2-1,-,TRBD1,TGTGCCAGCCGCCCGAGGGGACAGGGGGGGGAGTTCTTC,CASRPRGQGGEFF
TRBV6-1,TRBJ1-1,-,TRBD1,TGTGCCAGCAGTGAATTCGAGGGGGCTTACACTGAAGCTTTCTTT,CASSEFEGAYTEAFF
TRBV10-3,TRBJ2-1,-,-,TGTGCCATCAGTTTAAGCGGCAGAGACTACAATGAGCAGTTCTTC,CAISLSGRDYNEQFF
TRBV10-3,TRBJ2-7,once,-,TGTGCCATCAGGCCCAATAGGGGGGGGGTCCCCCACAGCTCCTACGAGCAGTACTTC,CAIRPNRGGVPHSSYEQYF
TRBV10-1,TRBJ2-1,-,TRBD2,TGCGCCAGCAGTGAATTTAGCGGGAGTCCCAACAATGAGCAGTTCTTC,CASSEFSGSPNNEQFF
TRBV28,TRBJ2-7,-,-,TGTGCCACTCGATTAATGCCTACCTACGAGCAGTACTTC,CATRLMPTYEQYF
TRBV27,TRBJ1-1,-,TRBD1,TGTGCCAGCAGTTTGGACAGGGAGGGGACTGAAGCTTTCTTT,CASSLDREGTEAFF
TRBV19,TRBJ1-1,-,-,TGTGCCAGTAGTAAGGGAGACACTGAAGCTTTCTTT,CASSKGDTEAFF
TRBV20-1,TRBJ1-1,-,TRBD1,TGCAGCGCCACAGGGGGCGGGATGGCTTTCTTT,CSATGGGMAFF
TRBV28,TRBJ2-7,few,-,TGTGCCAGCAGGTTACACTACGAGCAGTACTTC,CASRLHYEQYF
TRBV6-5,TRBJ1-2,-,-,TGTGCCAGCAGTCTGACAGATTCCTATGGCTACACCTTC,CASSLTDSYGYTF
TRBV28,TRBJ1-6,once,-,TGTGCCAGCAGTCCAGGGACACCTAATTCACCCCTCCACTTT,CASSPGTPNSPLHF
TRBV19,TRBJ2-1,-,-,TGTGCCAGTAGGCAACAGGGTTCCTACAATGAGCAGTTCTTC,CASRQQGSYNEQFF
TRBV19,TRBJ1-4,-,TRBD1,TGTGCCAGTAGTTTTGGACAGGGCACTAATGAAAAACTGTTTTTT,CASSFGQGTNEKLFF
TRBV19,TRBJ2-2,-,TRBD2,TGTGCCAGTACCCCAGCGGGAGGGCCGGTCACCGGGGAGCTGTTTTTT,CASTPAGGPVTGELFF
TRBV19,TRBJ1-1,-,-,TGTGCCAGTAGTATCCTGGGCAGCCACATGAACACTGAAGCTTTCTTT,CASSILGSHMNTEAFF
TRBV28,TRBJ1-1,-,-,TGTGCCAGCAGTTTTCCCGCGGGGGGAGTTCGTACTGAAGCTTTCTTT,CASSFPAGGVRTEAFF
TRBV19,TRBJ2-7,-,TRBD2,TGTGCCAGTAGTACCTCCGGGACTAGCGGTTTCTACGAGCAGTACTTC,CASSTSGTSGFYEQYF
TRBV18,TRBJ1-4,-,-,TGTGCCAGCTCGCCGAACAGGGCTAGGAATGAAAAACTGTTTTTT,CASSPNRARNEKLFF
TRBV29-1,TRBJ2-7,-,-,TGCAGCGTTGAACGAGGGGGCTCCTACGAGCAGTACTTC,CSVERGGSYEQYF
TRBV6-5,TRBJ2-7,few,TRBD2,TGTGCCAGCAGTTACGGCGTGGCGGGAGGGCCGAAGGAGCAGTACTTC,CASSYGVAGGPKEQYF
TRBV7-8,TRBJ2-7,once,TRBD2,TGTGCCAGCAGCTTAGCGCTGAGGACTAGCTCCTACGAGCAGTACTTC,CASSLALRTSSYEQYF
TRBV28,TRBJ1-6,few,TRBD1,TGTGCCAGCAGGGGGACAGGAATTCGACCCCTCCACTTT,CASRGTGIRPLHF
TRBV28,TRBJ1-2,-,-,TGTGCCAGCAGTTTCCTAGACCGGGAGGGCTACACCTTC,CASSFLDREGYTF
TRBV7-9,TRBJ1-1,once,-,TGTGCCAGCAGCTTAAATCAGGGGAACACTGAAGCTTTCTTT,CASSLNQGNTEAFF
TRBV4-1,TRBJ1-4,few,TRBD1,TGCGCCAGCAGGATAGAACAGGGGTTCGATAATGAAAAACTGTTTTTT,CASRIEQGFDNEKLFF
TRBV28,TRBJ2-5,-,-,TGTGCCAGCAGTGTCATGGGCATGAGCCAAGAGACCCAGTACTTC,CASSVMGMSQETQYF
TRBV28,TRBJ1-2,many,-,TGTGCCAGCAGTGTGGGCCTCTTCAACTATGGCTACACCTTC,CASSVGLFNYGYTF